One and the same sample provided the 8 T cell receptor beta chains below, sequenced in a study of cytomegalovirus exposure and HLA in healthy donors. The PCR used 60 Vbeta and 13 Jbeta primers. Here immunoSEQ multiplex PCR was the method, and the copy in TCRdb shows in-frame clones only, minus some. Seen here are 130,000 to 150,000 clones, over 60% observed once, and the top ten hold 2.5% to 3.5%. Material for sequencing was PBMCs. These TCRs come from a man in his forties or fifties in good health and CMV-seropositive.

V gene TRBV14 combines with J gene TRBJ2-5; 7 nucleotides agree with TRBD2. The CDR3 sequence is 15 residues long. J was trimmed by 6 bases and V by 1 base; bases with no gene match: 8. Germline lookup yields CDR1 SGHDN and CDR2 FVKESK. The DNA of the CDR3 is TGTGCCAGCAGCCAAGTTCCGGGAGGCTTACAGACCCAGTACTTC. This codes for CASSQVPGGLQTQYF.

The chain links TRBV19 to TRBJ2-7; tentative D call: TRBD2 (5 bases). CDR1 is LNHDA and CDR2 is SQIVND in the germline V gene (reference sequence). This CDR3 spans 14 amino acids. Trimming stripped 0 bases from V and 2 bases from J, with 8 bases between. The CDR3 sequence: CASSIEGLAYEQYF. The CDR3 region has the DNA TGTGCCAGTAGTATAGAAGGACTTGCCTACGAGCAGTACTTC.

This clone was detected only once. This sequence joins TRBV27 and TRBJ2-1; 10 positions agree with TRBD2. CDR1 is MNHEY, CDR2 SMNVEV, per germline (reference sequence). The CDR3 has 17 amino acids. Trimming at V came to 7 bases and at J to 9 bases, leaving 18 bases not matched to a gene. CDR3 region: CASTKSLAGVVSFEQFF. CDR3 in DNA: TGTGCCAGCACCAAAAGCCTAGCGGGAGTAGTGTCCTTTGAGCAGTTCTTC.

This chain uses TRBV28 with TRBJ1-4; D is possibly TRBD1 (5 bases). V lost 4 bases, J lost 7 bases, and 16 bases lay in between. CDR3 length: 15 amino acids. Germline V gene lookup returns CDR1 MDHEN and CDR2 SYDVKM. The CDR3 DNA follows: TGTGCCAGCAGTTCACGGGTCAGGGTACGTGAAAAACTGTTTTTT. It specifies CASSSRVRVREKLFF.

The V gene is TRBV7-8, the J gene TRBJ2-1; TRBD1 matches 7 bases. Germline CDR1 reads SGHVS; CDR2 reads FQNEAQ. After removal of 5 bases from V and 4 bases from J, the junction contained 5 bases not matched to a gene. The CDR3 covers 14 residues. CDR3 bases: TGTGCCAGCAGCGTCGGGACAGAGTACAATGAGCAGTTCTTC. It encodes CASSVGTEYNEQFF. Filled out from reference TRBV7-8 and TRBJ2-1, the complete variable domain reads GAGVSQSPRYKVAKRGQDVALRCDPISGHVSLFWYQQALGQGPEFLTYFQNEAQLDKSGLPSDRFFAERPEGSVSTLKIQRTQQEDSAVYLCASSVGTEYNEQFFGPGTRLTVL.

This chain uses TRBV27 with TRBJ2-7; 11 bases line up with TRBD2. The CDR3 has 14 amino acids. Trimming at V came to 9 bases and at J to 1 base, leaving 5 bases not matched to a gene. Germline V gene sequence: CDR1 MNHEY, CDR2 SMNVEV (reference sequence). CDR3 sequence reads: CASAGTSGSYEQYF. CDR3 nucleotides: TGTGCCAGTGCCGGGACTAGCGGTTCCTACGAGCAGTACTTC.

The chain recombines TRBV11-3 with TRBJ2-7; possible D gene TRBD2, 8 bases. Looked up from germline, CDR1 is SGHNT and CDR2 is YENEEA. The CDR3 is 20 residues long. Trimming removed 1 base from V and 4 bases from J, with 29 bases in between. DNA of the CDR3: TGTGCCAGCAGCTTAGGAAGGAGCAGGGGGGGTCCAGCGGGAGTATACGAGCAGTACTTC. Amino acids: CASSLGRSRGGPAGVYEQYF.

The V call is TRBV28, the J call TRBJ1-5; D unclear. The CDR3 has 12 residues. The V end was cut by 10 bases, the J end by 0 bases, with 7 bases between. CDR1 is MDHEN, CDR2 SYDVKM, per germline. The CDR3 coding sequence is TGTGCCATCGCGGATAGCAATCAGCCCCAGCATTTT. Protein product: CAIADSNQPQHF. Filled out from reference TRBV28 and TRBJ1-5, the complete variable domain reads DVKVTQSSRYLVKRTGEKVFLECVQDMDHENMFWYRQDPGLGLRLIYFSYDVKMKEKGDIPEGYSVSREKKERFSLILESASTNQTSMYLCAIADSNQPQHFGDGTRLSIL.